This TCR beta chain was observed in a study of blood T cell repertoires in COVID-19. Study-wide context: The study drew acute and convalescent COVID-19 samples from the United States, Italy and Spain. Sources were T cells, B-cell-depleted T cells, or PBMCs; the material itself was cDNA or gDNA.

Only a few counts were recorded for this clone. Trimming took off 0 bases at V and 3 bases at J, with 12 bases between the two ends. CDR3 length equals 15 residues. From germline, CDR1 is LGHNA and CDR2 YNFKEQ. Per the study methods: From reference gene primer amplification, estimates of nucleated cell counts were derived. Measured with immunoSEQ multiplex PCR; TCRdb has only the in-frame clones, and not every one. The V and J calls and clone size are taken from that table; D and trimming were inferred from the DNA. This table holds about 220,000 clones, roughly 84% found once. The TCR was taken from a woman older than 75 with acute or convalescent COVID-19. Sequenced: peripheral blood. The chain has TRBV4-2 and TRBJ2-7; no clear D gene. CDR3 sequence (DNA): TGTGCCAGCAGCCAAGATTGGGCAGCCCACTACGAGCAGTACTTC. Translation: CASSQDWAAHYEQYF.